The T cell receptor (beta chain) under discussion was sequenced for a study of cytomegalovirus exposure and HLA in healthy donors. Study information: In an earlier analysis, 90 million to 120 million unique TCR beta sequences were found from 150 million to 200 million T cells. Clustering assigned roughly 81% of the approximately 400 genotyped donors to the Caucasian-associated ancestry cluster.

The PCR made use of 60 Vbeta and 13 Jbeta primers. Produced via immunoSEQ multiplex PCR; TCRdb's table is partial and in-frame only. The sample shows fewer than 130,000 clones, around three quarters of them seen only once. About this clone: The antigen is not known.

Study-wide results and caveats: In a later analysis, the majority of CMV-associated beta chains seemingly showed HLA restriction.

Sequencing was carried out using PBMCs. The sequence was collected from a woman between 40 and 55 years old in good health and CMV-seronegative.

The CDR3 region is CASSLLAGSSYEQYF. The CDR3, as DNA: TGTGCCAGCAGTCTACTAGCGGGGAGCTCCTACGAGCAGTACTTC. This sequence joins TRBV6-1 and TRBJ2-7; TRBD2 aligns across 10 bases. There are 15 residues in the CDR3. Unmatched junction bases numbered 4, after V lost 5 bases and J lost 0 bases. Germline CDR1 and CDR2: MNHNS and SASEGT.